What follows are 19 T cell receptor beta chains derived from one specimen sequenced in a study of T cell responses to AZD1222 COVID-19 vaccine. Assay: immunoSEQ multiplex PCR; the TCRdb copy retains only in-frame clones and omits some. The sample shows 110,000 or so clones, 80% to 90% of them seen only once. Sequenced material: peripheral blood, taken 28 days after the second AZD1222 dose. The receptors originated from an adult who received the AZD1222 COVID-19 vaccine.

This clone showed up just a few times. This chain links TRBV5-4 with TRBJ1-2; 7 nucleotides align to TRBD1. The junction had 2 bases not matched to a gene; V was cut back by 1 base and J by 2 bases. The CDR3 is 14 residues long. CDR1 is SGHNT, CDR2 YYREEE, per germline (reference sequence). DNA for the CDR3: TGTGCCAGCAGCTTGAAGGGACAGAACTATGGCTACACCTTC. This codes for CASSLKGQNYGYTF.

The J gene is TRBJ1-1, the V gene TRBV27; 7 bases are a match to TRBD1. The V gene end was trimmed by 6 bases and the J gene end by 1 base; junction bases not matched to a gene: 5. The germline V gene encodes CDR1 MNHEY and CDR2 SMNVEV (reference sequence). The CDR3 consists of 14 residues. The CDR3 DNA sequence: TGTGCCAGCAGCCGGGACAGATCGAACACTGAAGCTTTCTTT. Its translation is CASSRDRSNTEAFF.

V usage is TRBV4-1 and J usage is TRBJ1-1; D gene uncertain. This CDR3 is 15 amino acids long. The germline gives CDR1 MGHRA, CDR2 YSYEKL. Trimming removed 0 bases at V and 7 bases at J, with 15 bases between. The CDR3 DNA follows: TGCGCCAGCAGCCAAGATCTGCGGTCGGGCAGTGAAGCTTTCTTT. Protein product: CASSQDLRSGSEAFF.

This chain joins TRBV5-5 and TRBJ2-1; D gene ambiguous. Trimming took off 2 bases at V and 6 bases at J, with 15 bases between the two ends. The V gene's germline CDR1 is SGHKS and CDR2 YYEKEE (reference sequence). This CDR3 has 15 amino acids. Written as DNA, the CDR3 is TGTGCCAGCAGCTTAGTACGGGCCTCGATCAATGAGCAGTTCTTC. It yields the protein CASSLVRASINEQFF. The full variable domain, rest sourced from reference TRBV5-5 and TRBJ2-1, is DAGVTQSPTHLIKTRGQQVTLRCSPISGHKSVSWYQQVLGQGPQFIFQYYEKEERGRGNFPDRFSARQFPNYSSELNVNALLLGDSALYLCASSLVRASINEQFFGPGTRLTVL.

This clone is a singleton in its sample. The chain links TRBV27 to TRBJ2-2; no definite D call. In germline, CDR1 is MNHEY, CDR2 SMNVEV (reference sequence). This CDR3 comprises 15 residues. Between the trimmed V and J ends, which lost 7 bases and 2 bases, there was a span of 14 bases. Here the CDR3 reads CASTPFKGNTGELFF. In DNA form, the CDR3 reads TGTGCCAGCACCCCTTTCAAGGGAAACACCGGGGAGCTGTTTTTT.

V gene TRBV9 combines with J gene TRBJ1-1, with D possibly TRBD1 on 5 matching bases. V was pared by 4 bases and J by 4 bases, with 11 bases between. Germline V gives CDR1 SGDLS, CDR2 YYNGEE. CDR3 size: 13 residues. The CDR3 nucleotides are TGTGCCAGCAGCCAGGGTGGAGGCACTGAAGCTTTCTTT. It encodes CASSQGGGTEAFF.

The rearrangement uses TRBV12-5 and TRBJ2-6, with D tentatively TRBD2 (5 bases). The germline gives CDR1 LGHNT, CDR2 FRNRAP. Deletions cut 6 bases from V and 1 base from J, with 7 bases between. The CDR3 has 14 residues. In nucleotides, the CDR3 is TGTGCTAGTGGGTCGGGGTCTGGGGCCAACGTCCTGACTTTC. Amino acids: CASGSGSGANVLTF. Using reference TRBV12-5 and TRBJ2-6 for the parts outside the CDR3, the full variable domain is DARVTQTPRHKVTEMGQEVTMRCQPILGHNTVFWYRQTMMQGLELLAYFRNRAPLDDSGMPKDRFSAEMPDATLATLKIQPSEPRDSAVYFCASGSGSGANVLTFGAGSRLTVL.

In its sample, this clone was seen a few times. The genes are TRBV19 and TRBJ2-5; a possible D gene is TRBD2 (5 bases). V was clipped by 6 bases and J by 4 bases, with 12 bases between them. The germline CDR1 and CDR2 sequences are LNHDA and SQIVND (reference sequence). CDR3 length: 13 amino acids. The CDR3: CASSPREGETQYF. CDR3 nucleotide sequence: TGTGCCAGTAGCCCCCGGGAAGGAGAGACCCAGTACTTC. Together with reference TRBV19 and TRBJ2-5, the CDR3 gives the full variable domain: DGGITQSPKYLFRKEGQNVTLSCEQNLNHDAMYWYRQDPGQGLRLIYYSQIVNDFQKGDIAEGYSVSREKKESFPLTVTSAQKNPTAFYLCASSPREGETQYFGPGTRLLVL.

The rearrangement joins TRBV3-1 (or the pseudogene TRBV3-2) to TRBJ1-2; a possible D gene is TRBD1 (6 bases). V gave up 7 bases and J gave up 7 bases, with 13 bases separating them. The CDR3 extends over 12 amino acids. The germline V gene encodes CDR1 LGHDT and CDR2 YNNKEL (reference sequence). The CDR3 sequence: CASITGLGGYTF. The CDR3 nucleotides are TGTGCCAGCATCACAGGGTTAGGTGGCTACACCTTC.

This sequence joins TRBV6-2 or TRBV6-3 and TRBJ2-2, with D hard to call. Germline V gene sequence: CDR1 MNHEY, CDR2 SVGEGT. Trimming cost V 6 bases and J 9 bases, with 17 bases left between them. The CDR3 length is 14 residues. This chain's CDR3 is CASSLRSNQRELFF. The CDR3 DNA reads TGTGCCAGCAGCCTAAGGTCAAATCAAAGGGAGCTGTTTTTT.

The CDR3 nucleotides are TGTGCCAGCAGTTTTCAGGGACAGGGTATATACGAGCAGTACTTC. Its protein is CASSFQGQGIYEQYF. The V and J genes are TRBV27 and TRBJ2-7, with TRBD1 matching over 9 bases. The germline CDR1 and CDR2 sequences are MNHEY and SMNVEV (reference sequence). The CDR3 loop spans 15 amino acids. The V segment lost 3 bases and the J segment 4 bases; nucleotides outside the gene matches: 7.

The chain recombines TRBV18 with TRBJ2-7; tentative D call: TRBD1 (7 bases). V gave up 3 bases and J gave up 3 bases, with 12 bases separating them. The germline gives CDR1 KGHSH, CDR2 LQKENI. The CDR3 totals 14 residues. The CDR3 DNA follows: TGTGCCAGCTCACCTCGGCAGGGGGGCTACGAGCAGTACTTC. This translates into CASSPRQGGYEQYF.

This clone was observed once. This sequence joins TRBV6-5 and TRBJ1-2, with TRBD1 matching 8 bases. The ends lost 6 bases at V and 5 bases at J; junction bases unmatched: 5. The CDR3 covers 13 residues. Germline V gene data show CDR1 as MNHEY and CDR2 as SVGAGI. In DNA form, the CDR3 reads TGTGCCAGCAGCCTCGACAGGGGATATGGCTACACCTTC. Amino acids: CASSLDRGYGYTF.

The chain is built from TRBV9 and TRBJ2-2; D remains ambiguous. Between the trimmed V and J ends, which lost 0 bases and 1 base, there was a span of 7 bases. Germline CDR1 is SGDLS and CDR2 is YYNGEE. The CDR3 sequence is 15 residues long. As DNA, the CDR3 is TGTGCCAGCAGCGTAGCTACCGGGAACACCGGGGAGCTGTTTTTT. It yields the protein CASSVATGNTGELFF.

CDR3 in amino acids: CASRNYRNEAFF. The CDR3 region has the DNA TGCGCCAGCAGGAATTACAGGAATGAAGCTTTCTTT. The chain couples TRBV10-2 to TRBJ1-1; TRBD1 might be the D (5 bases). V was cut by 6 bases and J by 7 bases, with 12 bases left in between. The CDR3 sequence is 12 residues long. Germline V gene data show CDR1 as WSHSY and CDR2 as SAAADI.

V is TRBV7-2 and J is TRBJ1-2; 7 bases map to TRBD1. The germline gives CDR1 SGHTA, CDR2 FQGNSA. CDR3 length: 13 amino acids. J gave up 4 bases and V 4 bases, and 3 bases lay outside the gene matches. CDR3 protein: CASSSSGGYGYTF. The CDR3 nucleotides read TGTGCCAGCAGCTCCTCAGGGGGCTATGGCTACACCTTC.

The chain uses TRBV7-9 and TRBJ1-1; D remains unclear. The germline CDR1 and CDR2 sequences are SEHNR and FQNEAQ (reference sequence). The CDR3 is made up of 12 amino acids. The V end was cut by 2 bases, the J end by 5 bases, with 6 bases between. DNA of the CDR3: TGTGCCAGCAGCTTACTGGGTACTGAAGCTTTCTTT. The encoded protein is CASSLLGTEAFF. The full variable domain, its missing parts supplied by reference TRBV7-9 and TRBJ1-1, is DTGVSQNPRHKITKRGQNVTFRCDPISEHNRLYWYRQTLGQGPEFLTYFQNEAQLEKSRLLSDRFSAERPKGSFSTLEIQRTEQGDSAMYLCASSLLGTEAFFGQGTRLTVV.

This chain uses TRBV19 with TRBJ1-2; 7 nucleotides align to TRBD1. The V gene end was trimmed by 6 bases and the J gene end by 3 bases; junction bases not matched to a gene: 7. CDR1 LNHDA and CDR2 SQIVND come from the germline V gene (reference sequence). There are 14 residues in the CDR3. The CDR3 loop is CASRAQGGDYGYTF. The CDR3 DNA sequence: TGTGCCAGTAGGGCGCAGGGGGGGGACTATGGCTACACCTTC.

The chain couples TRBV6-2 or TRBV6-3 to TRBJ2-7; D is possibly TRBD2 (5 bases). CDR3 size: 17 residues. CDR1 and CDR2 from the germline V gene are MNHEY and SVGEGT. V was trimmed by 5 bases and J by 4 bases, leaving 24 bases between them. CDR3 nucleotides: TGTGCCAGCAGTCGTCGGGGTGTAGTACATAATCTTTACGAGCAGTACTTC. Its translation is CASSRRGVVHNLYEQYF.